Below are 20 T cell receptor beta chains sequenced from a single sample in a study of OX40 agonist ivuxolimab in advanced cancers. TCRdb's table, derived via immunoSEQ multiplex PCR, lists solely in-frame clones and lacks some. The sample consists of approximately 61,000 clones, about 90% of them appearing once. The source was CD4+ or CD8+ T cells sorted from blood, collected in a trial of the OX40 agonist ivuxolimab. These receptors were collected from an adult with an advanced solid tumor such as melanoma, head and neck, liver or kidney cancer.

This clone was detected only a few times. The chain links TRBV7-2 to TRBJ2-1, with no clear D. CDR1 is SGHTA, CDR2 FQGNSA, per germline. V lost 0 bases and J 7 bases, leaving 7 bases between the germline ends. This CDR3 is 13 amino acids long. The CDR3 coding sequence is TGTGCCAGCAGCTTAGCCCTGGGGAATGAGCAGTTCTTC. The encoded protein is CASSLALGNEQFF. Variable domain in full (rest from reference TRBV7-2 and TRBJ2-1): GAGVSQSPSNKVTEKGKDVELRCDPISGHTALYWYRQSLGQGLEFLIYFQGNSAPDKSGLPSDRFSAERTGGSVSTLTIQRTQQEDSAVYLCASSLALGNEQFFGPGTRLTVL.

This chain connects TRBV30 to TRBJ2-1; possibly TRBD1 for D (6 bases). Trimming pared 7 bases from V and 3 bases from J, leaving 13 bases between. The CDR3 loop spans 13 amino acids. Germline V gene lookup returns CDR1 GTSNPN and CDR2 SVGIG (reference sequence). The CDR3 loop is CASTVDSYNEQFF. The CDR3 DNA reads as TGTGCCTCGACGGTGGACAGCTACAATGAGCAGTTCTTC.

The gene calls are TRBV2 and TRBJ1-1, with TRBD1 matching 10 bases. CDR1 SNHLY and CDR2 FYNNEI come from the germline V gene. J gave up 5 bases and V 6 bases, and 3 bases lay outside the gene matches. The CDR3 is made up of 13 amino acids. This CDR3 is CASRGDRGTEAFF. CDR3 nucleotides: TGTGCCAGCAGAGGGGACAGGGGAACTGAAGCTTTCTTT.

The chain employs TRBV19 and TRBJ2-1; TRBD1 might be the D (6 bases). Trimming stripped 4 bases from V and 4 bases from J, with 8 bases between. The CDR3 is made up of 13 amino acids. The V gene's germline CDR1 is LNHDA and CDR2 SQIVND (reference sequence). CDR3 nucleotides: TGTGCCAGTAGTAGAGGACAGTACAATGAGCAGTTCTTC. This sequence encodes CASSRGQYNEQFF.

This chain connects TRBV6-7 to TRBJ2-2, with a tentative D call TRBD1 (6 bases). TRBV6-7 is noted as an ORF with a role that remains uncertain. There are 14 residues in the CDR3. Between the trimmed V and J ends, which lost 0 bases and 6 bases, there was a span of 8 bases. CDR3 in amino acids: CASSYSTGSGELFF. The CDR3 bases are TGTGCCAGCAGTTACTCCACAGGGTCCGGGGAGCTGTTTTTT.

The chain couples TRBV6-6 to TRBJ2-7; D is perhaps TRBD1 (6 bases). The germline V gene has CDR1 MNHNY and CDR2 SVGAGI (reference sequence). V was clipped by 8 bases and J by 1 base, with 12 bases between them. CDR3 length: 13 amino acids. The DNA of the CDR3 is TGTGCCAGCTTCGGGACATTTTCCTACGAGCAGTACTTC. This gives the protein CASFGTFSYEQYF.

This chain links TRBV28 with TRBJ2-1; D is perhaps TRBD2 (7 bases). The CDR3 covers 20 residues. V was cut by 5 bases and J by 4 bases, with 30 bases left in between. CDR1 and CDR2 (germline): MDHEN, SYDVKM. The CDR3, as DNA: TGTGCCAGCAGTAAACCCCCTGGGGGGCCCGGACTAGGGCCATACAATGAGCAGTTCTTC. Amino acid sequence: CASSKPPGGPGLGPYNEQFF.

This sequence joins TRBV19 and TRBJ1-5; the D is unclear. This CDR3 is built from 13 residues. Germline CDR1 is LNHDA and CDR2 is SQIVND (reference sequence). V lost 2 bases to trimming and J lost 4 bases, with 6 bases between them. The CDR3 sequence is CASSISPNQPQHF. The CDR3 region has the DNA TGTGCCAGTAGTATATCACCTAATCAGCCCCAGCATTTT.

The CDR3 DNA reads TGTGCCAGCAGACAGGGACCAAGTCGAAACACCATATATTTT. Its protein product is CASRQGPSRNTIYF. The chain links TRBV6-5 to TRBJ1-3; perhaps TRBD1 as D (6 bases). Trimming stripped 6 bases from V and 5 bases from J, with 14 bases between. CDR1 and CDR2 (germline): MNHEY, SVGAGI. The CDR3 spans 14 residues.

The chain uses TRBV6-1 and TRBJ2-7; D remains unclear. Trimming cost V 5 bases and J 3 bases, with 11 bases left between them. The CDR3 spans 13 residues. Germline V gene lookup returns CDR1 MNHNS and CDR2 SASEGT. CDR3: CASSTLGIYEQYF. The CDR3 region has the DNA TGTGCCAGCAGTACCCTGGGCATCTACGAGCAGTACTTC.

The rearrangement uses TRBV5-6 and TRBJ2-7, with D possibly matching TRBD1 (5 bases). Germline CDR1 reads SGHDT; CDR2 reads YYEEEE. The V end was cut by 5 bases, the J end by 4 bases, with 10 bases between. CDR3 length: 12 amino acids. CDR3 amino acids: CASSFRGYEQYF. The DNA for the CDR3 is TGTGCCAGCAGTTTTAGGGGATACGAGCAGTACTTC.

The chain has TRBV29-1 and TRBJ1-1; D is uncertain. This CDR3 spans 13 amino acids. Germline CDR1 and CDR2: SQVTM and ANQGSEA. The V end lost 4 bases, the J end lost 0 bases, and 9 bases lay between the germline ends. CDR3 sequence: CSVVVAMNTEAFF. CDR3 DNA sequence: TGCAGCGTTGTCGTGGCGATGAACACTGAAGCTTTCTTT.

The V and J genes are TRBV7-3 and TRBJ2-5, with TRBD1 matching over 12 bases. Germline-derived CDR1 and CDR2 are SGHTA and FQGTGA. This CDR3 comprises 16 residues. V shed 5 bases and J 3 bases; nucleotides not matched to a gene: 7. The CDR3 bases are TGTGCCAGCAGCCTGGGGACAGGGGGCGGTAAAGAGACCCAGTACTTC. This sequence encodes CASSLGTGGGKETQYF.

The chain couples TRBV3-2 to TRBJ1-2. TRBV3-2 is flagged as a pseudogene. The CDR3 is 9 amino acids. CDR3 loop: CASSRGETF. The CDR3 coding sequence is TGTGCCAGCAGCCGGGGGGAAACCTTC.

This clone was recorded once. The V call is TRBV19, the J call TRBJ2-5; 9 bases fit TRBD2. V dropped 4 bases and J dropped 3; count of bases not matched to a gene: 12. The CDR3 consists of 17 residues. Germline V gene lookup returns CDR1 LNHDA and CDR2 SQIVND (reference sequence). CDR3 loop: CASSRGLALLGEETQYF. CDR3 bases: TGTGCCAGTAGTAGGGGACTAGCTTTATTGGGGGAAGAGACCCAGTACTTC.

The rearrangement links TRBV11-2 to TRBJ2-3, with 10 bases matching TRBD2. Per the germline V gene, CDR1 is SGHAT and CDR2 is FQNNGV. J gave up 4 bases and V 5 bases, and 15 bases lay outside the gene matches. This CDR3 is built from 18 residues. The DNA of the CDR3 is TGTGCCAGCAGCACCACGAGGGAGCGGGAGGGCTTGGCAGATACGCAGTATTTT. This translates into CASSTTREREGLADTQYF.

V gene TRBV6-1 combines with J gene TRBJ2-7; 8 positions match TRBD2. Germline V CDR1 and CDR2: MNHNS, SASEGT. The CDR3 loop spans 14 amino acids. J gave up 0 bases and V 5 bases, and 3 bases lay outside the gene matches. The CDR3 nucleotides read TGTGCCAGCAGTTCCCGGGAGGGCTCCTACGAGCAGTACTTC. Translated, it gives CASSSREGSYEQYF.

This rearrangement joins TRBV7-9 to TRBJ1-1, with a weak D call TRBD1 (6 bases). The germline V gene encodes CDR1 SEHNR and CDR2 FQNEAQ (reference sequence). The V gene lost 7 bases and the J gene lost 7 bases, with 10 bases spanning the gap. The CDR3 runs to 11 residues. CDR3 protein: CASNRALEAFF. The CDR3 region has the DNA TGTGCCAGCAACAGGGCACTTGAAGCTTTCTTT.

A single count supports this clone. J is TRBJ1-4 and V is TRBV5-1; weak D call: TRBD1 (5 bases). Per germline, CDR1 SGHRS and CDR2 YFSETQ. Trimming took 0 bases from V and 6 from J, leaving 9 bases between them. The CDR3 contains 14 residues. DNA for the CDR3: TGCGCCAGCAGCTTGGGGCAGGGTGATGAAAAACTGTTTTTT. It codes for CASSLGQGDEKLFF.

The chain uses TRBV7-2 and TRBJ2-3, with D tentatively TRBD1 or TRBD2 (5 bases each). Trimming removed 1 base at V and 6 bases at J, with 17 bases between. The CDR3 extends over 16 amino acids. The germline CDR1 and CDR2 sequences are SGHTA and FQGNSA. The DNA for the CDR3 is TGTGCCAGCAGCTTAGGCTCGGCGGGTAACAGGGATACGCAGTATTTT. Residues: CASSLGSAGNRDTQYF.